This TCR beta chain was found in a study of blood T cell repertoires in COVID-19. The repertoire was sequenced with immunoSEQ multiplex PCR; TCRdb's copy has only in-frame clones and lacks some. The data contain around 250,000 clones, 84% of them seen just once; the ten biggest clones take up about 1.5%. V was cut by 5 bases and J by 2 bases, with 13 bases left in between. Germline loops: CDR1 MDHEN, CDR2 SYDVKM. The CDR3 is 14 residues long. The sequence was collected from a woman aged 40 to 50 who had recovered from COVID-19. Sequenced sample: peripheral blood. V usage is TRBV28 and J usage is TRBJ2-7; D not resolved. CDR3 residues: CASSTTSIPYEQYF. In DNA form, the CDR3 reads TGTGCCAGCAGTACTACTTCTATTCCCTACGAGCAGTACTTC.